A single sample is the source of the 23 T cell receptor beta chains below, sequenced in a study of cytomegalovirus exposure and HLA in healthy donors. PCR amplification relied on 60 Vbeta primers (plus 13 Jbeta primers). The method was immunoSEQ multiplex PCR; TCRdb's version includes in-frame clones alone and lacks a portion of them. The table records approximately 150,000 clones, more than 65% of them present only once. Sequencing used PBMCs. These TCRs come from a man aged 45-60 years in good health and CMV-seropositive.

The chain links TRBV7-2 to TRBJ1-3, with a possible D match to TRBD1 (6 bases). V lost 0 bases and J 0 bases, leaving 9 bases between the germline ends. The germline V gene encodes CDR1 SGHTA and CDR2 FQGNSA. CDR3 length: 16 amino acids. CDR3 sequence: CASSLAAGASGNTIYF. CDR3 sequence (DNA): TGTGCCAGCAGCTTAGCGGCAGGGGCCTCTGGAAACACCATATATTTT.

The chain recombines TRBV4-1 with TRBJ2-1; 9 bases fit TRBD1. Germline V gene data show CDR1 as MGHRA and CDR2 as YSYEKL. This CDR3 spans 18 amino acids. The V segment lost 0 bases and the J segment 8 bases; nucleotides outside the gene matches: 14. The CDR3 DNA reads TGCGCCAGCAGCCAAGATCGGTCGGGACAGGGCCTGGGGGATGAGCAGTTCTTC. It encodes CASSQDRSGQGLGDEQFF.

V usage is TRBV18 and J usage is TRBJ2-7; maybe TRBD2 (8 bases). Germline V gives CDR1 KGHSH, CDR2 LQKENI. Trimming left V 2 bases short and J 4 bases short, with 21 bases between. The CDR3 runs 17 residues. Here the CDR3 DNA reads TGTGCCAGCTCACCATCGGGAGGGGGCCACCCACCATACGAGCAGTACTTC. Residues: CASSPSGGGHPPYEQYF.

This rearrangement joins TRBV19 to TRBJ1-1; D gene uncertain. The CDR3 covers 14 residues. Trimming pared 3 bases from V and 4 bases from J, leaving 12 bases between. Germline lookup yields CDR1 LNHDA and CDR2 SQIVND (reference sequence). The CDR3 loop is CASSIQGGGTEAFF. Written as DNA, the CDR3 is TGTGCCAGTAGTATTCAAGGTGGCGGCACTGAAGCTTTCTTT. Using reference TRBV19 and TRBJ1-1 for the parts outside the CDR3, the full variable domain is DGGITQSPKYLFRKEGQNVTLSCEQNLNHDAMYWYRQDPGQGLRLIYYSQIVNDFQKGDIAEGYSVSREKKESFPLTVTSAQKNPTAFYLCASSIQGGGTEAFFGQGTRLTVV.

Of note for this clone: The germline gene is not matched at one end of the junction; a read error may be the cause. The chain uses TRBV28 and TRBJ1-4, with D possibly TRBD1 on 5 matching bases. Germline assignment: CDR1 MDHEN and CDR2 SYDVKM. This CDR3 is 12 amino acids long. The chain's CDR3 is CASSSLRGIGVF. CDR3 sequence (DNA): TGTGCCAGCAGTTCCCTCCGGGGGATTGGAGTTTTT.

The gene calls are TRBV9 and TRBJ2-7; 9 bases are a match to TRBD1. J gave up 1 base and V 3 bases, and 5 bases lay outside the gene matches. The V gene's germline CDR1 is SGDLS and CDR2 YYNGEE. The CDR3 runs 15 residues. The CDR3 sequence is CASSEGTGPSYEQYF. The CDR3 region has the DNA TGTGCCAGCAGCGAGGGGACAGGGCCTTCCTACGAGCAGTACTTC. The whole variable domain, remainder taken from reference TRBV9 and TRBJ2-7, is DSGVTQTPKHLITATGQRVTLRCSPRSGDLSVYWYQQSLDQGLQFLIQYYNGEERAKGNILERFSAQQFPDLHSELNLSSLELGDSALYFCASSEGTGPSYEQYFGPGTRLTVT.

This clone was observed a handful of times. J is TRBJ1-2 and V is TRBV6-6; D not resolved. The germline gives CDR1 MNHNY, CDR2 SVGAGI (reference sequence). The V gene lost 7 bases and the J gene lost 5 bases, with 11 bases spanning the gap. This CDR3 has 12 residues. CDR3 sequence reads: CASNTLSYGYTF. The CDR3 nucleotides read TGTGCCAGCAATACCCTATCGTATGGCTACACCTTC.

The V call is TRBV7-2, the J call TRBJ2-5; D unresolved. The CDR3 contains 14 residues. The ends were cut back, 1 base at V and 1 base at J, with 7 bases in the middle. Germline V gives CDR1 SGHTA, CDR2 FQGNSA. CDR3 nucleotides: TGTGCCAGCAGCTTAGTCGGTTTCCAAGAGACCCAGTACTTC. This gives the protein CASSLVGFQETQYF. Using reference TRBV7-2 and TRBJ2-5 for the parts outside the CDR3, the full variable domain is GAGVSQSPSNKVTEKGKDVELRCDPISGHTALYWYRQSLGQGLEFLIYFQGNSAPDKSGLPSDRFSAERTGGSVSTLTIQRTQQEDSAVYLCASSLVGFQETQYFGPGTRLLVL.

This chain joins TRBV28 and TRBJ1-2; the D gene is possibly TRBD1 (5 bases). The V end lost 7 bases, the J end lost 5 bases, and 17 bases lay between the germline ends. Looked up from germline, CDR1 is MDHEN and CDR2 is SYDVKM. The CDR3 sequence is 14 residues long. The CDR3 loop is CASKGRDSLYGYTF. As DNA, the CDR3 is TGTGCCAGCAAGGGCAGGGACTCCCTATATGGCTACACCTTC.

Note on this clone: Other nucleotide sequences in the sample specify the same CDR3. The V gene is TRBV28, the J gene TRBJ2-7; 7 bases align to TRBD1. The J segment lost 3 bases and the V segment lost 6 bases, leaving 2 bases of the junction unmatched. The germline gives CDR1 MDHEN, CDR2 SYDVKM. This CDR3 is 12 amino acids long. The DNA for the CDR3 is TGTGCCAGCAGACGACAGGGCTACGAGCAGTACTTC. It yields the protein CASRRQGYEQYF.

V usage is TRBV7-8 and J usage is TRBJ2-1, with a tentative D call TRBD2 (5 bases). V shed 5 bases and J shed 10 bases, with 15 bases lying between them. This CDR3 has 13 amino acids. Germline CDR1 reads SGHVS; CDR2 reads FQNEAQ. CDR3 amino acids: CASSGQPGGEQFF. The CDR3, as DNA: TGTGCCAGCAGCGGTCAGCCCGGAGGCGAGCAGTTCTTC.

The count of this clone is one. The chain joins TRBV7-9 to TRBJ1-1, with TRBD1 matching over 8 bases. This CDR3 spans 13 amino acids. After removal of 5 bases from V and 11 bases from J, the junction contained 10 bases not matched to a gene. Germline CDR1 and CDR2: SEHNR and FQNEAQ (reference sequence). CDR3 sequence (DNA): TGTGCCAGCAGCCTAGGACAGGGCGAATGGGCTTTCTTT. It encodes CASSLGQGEWAFF.

V and J are TRBV7-8 and TRBJ1-2, with 9 bases matching TRBD1. The V gene end was trimmed by 6 bases and the J gene end by 7 bases; junction bases not matched to a gene: 9. Germline values: CDR1 SGHVS, CDR2 FQNEAQ. The CDR3 consists of 14 residues. The CDR3 here is CASRSGTGPVGYTF. Written as DNA, the CDR3 is TGTGCCAGCAGGTCCGGGACAGGGCCTGTTGGCTACACCTTC.

This clone was seen a single time. The chain combines TRBV19 with TRBJ1-1; D not certain. Germline-derived CDR1 and CDR2 are LNHDA and SQIVND (reference sequence). Trimming took off 7 bases at V and 6 bases at J, with 15 bases between the two ends. The CDR3 loop spans 13 amino acids. The chain's CDR3 is CASTPQGSAEAFF. CDR3 bases: TGTGCCAGTACCCCACAAGGGAGCGCTGAAGCTTTCTTT.

This clone occurred a few times. V and J are TRBV5-4 and TRBJ2-5; 7 bases line up with TRBD1. Germline CDR1 and CDR2: SGHNT and YYREEE (reference sequence). The CDR3 is made up of 16 amino acids. V lost 4 bases to trimming and J lost 5 bases; unmatched junction nucleotides: 14. The CDR3 DNA reads as TGTGCCAGCAGCCCCCAATCCGGGACAGCAGGCGAGACCCAGTACTTC. As protein: CASSPQSGTAGETQYF.

CDR3 in amino acids: CASRRYGSPNTEAFF. The CDR3 DNA reads TGTGCCAGCAGACGATACGGGTCCCCGAACACTGAAGCTTTCTTT. The chain is built from TRBV6-1 and TRBJ1-1; D gene uncertain. Germline V gives CDR1 MNHNS, CDR2 SASEGT. V was pared by 6 bases and J by 1 base, with 15 bases between. This CDR3 has 15 amino acids.

The rearrangement joins TRBV28 to TRBJ1-2; TRBD1 matches at 9 bases. Germline loops: CDR1 MDHEN, CDR2 SYDVKM. V shed 8 bases, J shed 8 bases, and the junction held 9 bases outside the gene matches. The length of the CDR3 is 13 residues. CDR3 loop: CASRGQGWLGYTF. The CDR3, as DNA: TGTGCCAGCCGCGGACAGGGGTGGTTGGGCTACACCTTC.

CDR3 coding DNA: TGTGCCTGGAGTGTCCCAGGGGAGTCCTACGAGCAGTACTTC. Translation gives CAWSVPGESYEQYF. V and J are TRBV30 and TRBJ2-7, with D perhaps matching TRBD1 (6 bases). Trimming took 0 bases from V and 1 from J, leaving 10 bases between them. CDR3 size: 14 residues. Germline-derived CDR1 and CDR2 are GTSNPN and SVGIG (reference sequence). The full variable domain, in which reference TRBV30 and TRBJ2-7 provide the parts outside the CDR3, is SQTIHQWPATLVQPVGSPLSLECTVEGTSNPNLYWYRQAAGRGLQLLFYSVGIGQISSEVPQNLSASRPQDRQFILSSKKLLLSDSGFYLCAWSVPGESYEQYFGPGTRLTVT.

This clone was counted once. The chain employs TRBV28 and TRBJ2-7, with no clear D. Germline CDR1 and CDR2: MDHEN and SYDVKM. Trimming took 4 bases from V and 0 from J, leaving 13 bases between them. The CDR3 is made up of 15 amino acids. The CDR3 region has the DNA TGTGCCAGCAGTTCCGCAATGGTGAGCTCCTACGAGCAGTACTTC. Amino acid sequence: CASSSAMVSSYEQYF.

This chain joins TRBV27 and TRBJ2-7; no firm D call. The CDR3 is made up of 13 amino acids. From germline, CDR1 is MNHEY and CDR2 SMNVEV (reference sequence). The V end was cut by 2 bases, the J end by 2 bases, with 7 bases between. The CDR3 DNA is TGTGCCAGCAGTTTAGCTAGGACCTACGAGCAGTACTTC. It yields the protein CASSLARTYEQYF.

The genes are TRBV7-6 and TRBJ2-1, with D possibly matching TRBD1 (6 bases). The CDR3 covers 13 residues. Per the germline V gene, CDR1 is SGHVS and CDR2 is FNYEAQ. Trimming removed 4 bases from V and 6 bases from J, with 10 bases in between. CDR3 protein: CASSSDRGNEQFF. The CDR3 nucleotides read TGTGCCAGCAGCTCGGACAGAGGCAATGAGCAGTTCTTC.

The chain employs TRBV2 and TRBJ1-5; 9 nucleotides agree with TRBD1. After removal of 4 bases from V and 7 bases from J, the junction contained 5 bases not matched to a gene. The CDR3 consists of 14 residues. Germline CDR1 is SNHLY and CDR2 is FYNNEI. This CDR3 reads CASSGTGVGQPQHF. The CDR3 DNA reads as TGTGCCAGCAGTGGGACAGGGGTCGGACAGCCCCAGCATTTT.

The V and J genes are TRBV27 and TRBJ1-2, with D unresolved. In germline, CDR1 is MNHEY, CDR2 SMNVEV (reference sequence). The length of the CDR3 is 15 residues. Trimming shortened V by 0 bases and J by 4 bases, and 12 bases separated the two germline ends. The CDR3 region is CASSLSGVSGYGYTF. DNA of the CDR3: TGTGCCAGCAGTTTATCAGGCGTAAGCGGCTATGGCTACACCTTC.